The 21 T cell receptor beta chains given below trace back to one sample, sequenced in a study of spatial heterogeneity in lung cancer (dated by TCRdb to the late 2010s). What the authors observed across the whole study: The number of expanded intratumoral alpha and beta TCRs correlated with the tumor nonsynonymous mutation count.

The time point label, as the study defines it: sample taken at primary tumor resection. The library was prepared using 5' RACE. The instrument was a NextSeq 500. TCRdb took the public reads, trimmed them with fastp at Q25, ran MiXCR for clone calling and kept in-frame beta chains. Every entry covers one CDR3 protein and lists the most common genes and DNA from its rows. Present in this sample are a few hundred distinct CDR3 sequences, roughly 20% of which were seen just once. The ten largest clones capture 25% of the sample. These receptors are not linked to any known antigen. Material: lung tumor tissue, obtained at surgery. The receptors were sampled from a male donor with early-stage non-small cell lung cancer.

This clonotype is large (0.1 to 1%) within its sample. Within a library made for alpha chains, this beta chain is off target, and its count is uninformative. The gene calls are TRBV3-1 and TRBJ1-2; D not resolved. The V and J ends lost 5 bases and 8 bases respectively, with 18 bases between them. Germline V gives CDR1 LGHDT, CDR2 YNNKEL (reference sequence). This CDR3 contains 14 residues. This CDR3 reads CASSIRRTTAGYTF. CDR3 in DNA: TGTGCCAGCAGCATTAGACGGACCACCGCGGGCTACACCTTC.

To note about this clonotype: With the library built for alpha chains, this beta chain is off target and its frequency is not meaningful. V and J are TRBV28 and TRBJ2-7; 7 nucleotides align to TRBD1. Germline assignment: CDR1 MDHEN and CDR2 SYDVKM. The V segment lost 5 bases and the J segment 4 bases; nucleotides outside the gene matches: 5. The CDR3 loop spans 13 amino acids. The CDR3 DNA reads as TGTGCCAGCAGTGTCGGGACAGATTACGAGCAGTACTTC. Translated: CASSVGTDYEQYF.

In its sample, this clonotype is hyperexpanded. Because the library targeted alpha chains, this beta chain is an off-target read whose size means little. The rearrangement links TRBV7-8 to TRBJ2-3; D gene unclear. The V end lost 2 bases, the J end lost 4 bases, and 1 base lay between the germline ends. This CDR3 has 11 residues. In germline, CDR1 is SGHVS, CDR2 FQNEAQ. The CDR3 protein is CASSLPDTQYF. In DNA form, the CDR3 reads TGTGCCAGCAGCTTACCAGATACGCAGTATTTT.

On this clonotype: A library made for alpha chains picked up this beta chain off target, so its size means little. The genes are TRBV28 and TRBJ2-7; either TRBD1 or TRBD2 may fit D (5 bases each). Germline V gene lookup returns CDR1 MDHEN and CDR2 SYDVKM. With 4 bases removed from V and 2 bases from J, the gap between germline ends came to 12 bases. This CDR3 has 14 amino acids. The CDR3 reads CASSSRDQTYEQYF. For the CDR3, the DNA is TGTGCCAGCAGTTCCCGGGACCAGACCTACGAGCAGTACTTC.

Judged by abundance, this clonotype is hyperexpanded. The library was prepared for alpha chains; this beta chain is a stray read, so its frequency means little. This chain links TRBV28 with TRBJ2-3; D not certain. Looked up from germline, CDR1 is MDHEN and CDR2 is SYDVKM. The CDR3 totals 13 residues. Trimming pared 7 bases from V and 0 bases from J, leaving 8 bases between. The CDR3 DNA sequence: TGTGCCAGCATCCCTCCTAGCACAGATACGCAGTATTTT. This gives the protein CASIPPSTDTQYF.

On this clonotype: The junction does not match germline at one end; this may be a read error. Because the library targeted alpha chains, this beta chain is an off-target read whose size means little. This chain uses TRBV6-2 or TRBV6-3 with TRBJ2-1; 7 bases line up with TRBD1. This CDR3 contains 14 residues. Per germline, CDR1 MNHEY and CDR2 SVGEGT. The CDR3 region has the DNA TGTGTCAGCAGTTTCGGGACAGTTTACAATGAGCAGTTCTTC. This sequence encodes CVSSFGTVYNEQFF.

This clonotype appeared a few times. This beta chain is an off-target read within a library intended for alpha chains, so its frequency means little. The V and J genes are TRBV19 and TRBJ2-1; 10 bases align to TRBD2. CDR1 is LNHDA and CDR2 is SQIVND in the germline V gene (reference sequence). V trimming: 4 bases; J trimming: 7 bases; junction bases outside the gene matches: 7. This CDR3 has 15 amino acids. The CDR3 sequence is CASSTIAGGSNEQFF. CDR3 coding DNA: TGTGCCAGTAGTACAATAGCGGGAGGTTCTAATGAGCAGTTCTTC.

By share, this clonotype ranks as hyperexpanded. Because the library targeted alpha chains, this beta chain is an off-target read whose size means little. J is TRBJ2-3 and V is TRBV10-1; TRBD2 matches 9 bases. The trim removed 0 bases at V and 0 bases at J, leaving 4 bases unmatched. The V gene's germline CDR1 is WNHNN and CDR2 SYGVQD (reference sequence). CDR3 length: 17 residues. CDR3 coding DNA: TGCGCCAGCAGTGAGTCGGAAGCGGGGGGCAGCACAGATACGCAGTATTTT. Translating gives CASSESEAGGSTDTQYF.

This clonotype was recorded a few times. A library made for alpha chains picked up this beta chain off target, so its size means little. The chain couples TRBV7-6 to TRBJ2-7, with a tentative D call TRBD1 (6 bases). Germline V gene lookup returns CDR1 SGHVS and CDR2 FNYEAQ. The ends were cut back, 1 base at V and 7 bases at J, with 20 bases in the middle. CDR3 length: 16 amino acids. CDR3 in DNA: TGTGCCAGCAGCTTAGGGGGGCCCGTGACAGTAAATGAGCAGTACTTC. Translation gives CASSLGGPVTVNEQYF.

With regard to this clonotype: Found in a library prepared for alpha chains, this beta chain is an off-target read, and its abundance has little meaning. V is TRBV28 and J is TRBJ1-2; D is uncertain. The CDR3 length is 12 residues. The germline V gene has CDR1 MDHEN and CDR2 SYDVKM. The V end lost 6 bases, the J end lost 8 bases, and 13 bases lay between the germline ends. The CDR3 region has the DNA TGTGCCAGCAGGTCCGACGTCGTAGGCTACACCTTC. It is translated as CASRSDVVGYTF.

Judged by abundance, this clonotype is large. This beta chain slipped into a library made for alpha chains as a stray read, so its size is not meaningful. The chain employs TRBV6-4 and TRBJ1-1, with D unclear. V was pared by 6 bases and J by 4 bases, with 9 bases between. Germline CDR1 MRHNA, CDR2 SNTAGT. The CDR3 totals 12 residues. This CDR3 is CASSLQITEAFF. CDR3 bases: TGTGCCAGCAGCTTACAGATCACTGAAGCTTTCTTT.

This clonotype is large in the sample. The library was built for alpha chains, so this beta chain is an off-target read and its size means little. In nucleotides, the CDR3 is TGTGCCAGCAGCTCCAATTATCATACTAGCGGGGTGGGGAGCACAGATACGCAGTATTTT. Translation gives CASSSNYHTSGVGSTDTQYF. This chain connects TRBV11-2 to TRBJ2-3, with 10 bases that match TRBD2. The CDR3 sequence is 20 residues long. After removal of 4 bases from V and 0 bases from J, the junction contained 16 bases not matched to a gene. Germline CDR1 reads SGHAT; CDR2 reads FQNNGV. The full variable domain, rest sourced from reference TRBV11-2 and TRBJ2-3, is EAGVAQSPRYKIIEKRQSVAFWCNPISGHATLYWYQQILGQGPKLLIQFQNNGVVDDSQLPKDRFSAERLKGVDSTLKIQPAKLEDSAVYLCASSSNYHTSGVGSTDTQYFGPGTRLTVL.

Sample share makes this clonotype large. Because the library targeted alpha chains, this beta chain is an off-target read whose size means little. The chain employs TRBV4-1 and TRBJ2-1, with D unclear. The CDR3 runs to 13 residues. CDR1 MGHRA and CDR2 YSYEKL come from the germline V gene. V was shortened by 5 bases and J by 9 bases, with 14 bases between the two germline ends. The CDR3 region has the DNA TGCGCCAGCAGCAGCCAAGATAACGGTGAGCAGTTCTTC. Translating it yields CASSSQDNGEQFF.

As to this clonotype: One junction end does not reproduce the germline sequence, and a read error may be involved. Within a library made for alpha chains, this beta chain is off target, and its count is uninformative. The J gene is TRBJ2-5, the V gene TRBV6-1; 12 bases fit TRBD2. The CDR3 sequence is 15 residues long. From germline, CDR1 is MNHNS and CDR2 SASEGT. The CDR3 bases are TGTGCCAGCGGTAGGACTAGCGGGGACCAAGGGACCCAGTACTTC. This gives the protein CASGRTSGDQGTQYF.

Turning to this clonotype: This beta chain represents an off-target read in a library built for alpha chains; its size is of limited meaning. V and J are TRBV7-9 and TRBJ2-7; the match to TRBD2 covers 10 bases. Germline V gives CDR1 SEHNR, CDR2 FQNEAQ (reference sequence). This CDR3 has 16 amino acids. With V trimmed by 4 bases and J by 6 bases, 12 bases remained unmatched. The CDR3 region is CASSSPLASGSPEQYF. The CDR3 DNA is TGTGCCAGCAGCTCCCCGCTGGCTAGCGGGAGCCCCGAGCAGTACTTC. Full variable domain (missing parts from reference TRBV7-9 and TRBJ2-7): DTGVSQNPRHKITKRGQNVTFRCDPISEHNRLYWYRQTLGQGPEFLTYFQNEAQLEKSRLLSDRFSAERPKGSFSTLEIQRTEQGDSAMYLCASSSPLASGSPEQYFGPGTRLTVT.

Turning to this clonotype: The size of this beta chain means little, since it is a stray read in a library made for alpha chains. The J gene is TRBJ2-5, the V gene TRBV2; D not certain. Germline V CDR1 and CDR2: SNHLY, FYNNEI. The CDR3 sequence is 12 residues long. The V end was cut by 1 base, the J end by 5 bases, with 5 bases between. The CDR3: CASSEGIETQYF. CDR3 nucleotide sequence: TGTGCCAGCAGTGAAGGAATTGAGACCCAGTACTTC.

This clonotype was counted between two and nine times. This beta chain was picked up by a library intended for alpha chains and is off target, so its count carries little meaning. This chain connects TRBV28 to TRBJ2-3; TRBD2 might be the D (6 bases). Germline assignment: CDR1 MDHEN and CDR2 SYDVKM. The V and J ends lost 2 bases and 7 bases respectively, with 13 bases between them. The CDR3 consists of 14 residues. The CDR3 nucleotides read TGTGCCAGCAGTTTAGGGGGACTCCCTAATACGCAGTATTTT. Translating it yields CASSLGGLPNTQYF.

This clonotype was seen more than once but under ten times. This beta chain was picked up by a library intended for alpha chains and is off target, so its count carries little meaning. The genes are TRBV7-9 and TRBJ2-7; no reliable D call. V lost 5 bases and J lost 2, with 10 bases in between. The CDR3 extends over 13 amino acids. Germline V gene lookup returns CDR1 SEHNR and CDR2 FQNEAQ (reference sequence). The DNA for the CDR3 is TGTGCCAGCAGCCTAAAAGGCACCTACGAGCAGTACTTC. It yields the protein CASSLKGTYEQYF.

This clonotype ranks as large. This beta chain is a stray read from a library made for alpha chains; its abundance is not meaningful. The CDR3 bases are TGTGCCACCGGAGACAGGGGGTACACCGGGGAGCTGTTTTTT. It encodes CATGDRGYTGELFF. The chain links TRBV24-1 to TRBJ2-2; 9 bases are a match to TRBD1. Germline-derived CDR1 and CDR2 are KGHDR and SFDVKD. V was pared by 9 bases and J by 3 bases, with 4 bases of the junction left unmatched. CDR3 length: 14 residues.

This clonotype is labeled large. Because this beta chain is a stray read in a library intended to capture alpha chains, its abundance should not be given much weight. The genes are TRBV3-1 and TRBJ1-1; D is perhaps TRBD1 (5 bases). The CDR3 is 15 residues long. The germline V gene encodes CDR1 LGHDT and CDR2 YNNKEL (reference sequence). Trimming stripped 3 bases from V and 0 bases from J, with 11 bases between. Written as DNA, the CDR3 is TGTGCCAGCAGCCACCCCGGGACCATGAACACTGAAGCTTTCTTT. It translates to CASSHPGTMNTEAFF.

Concerning this clonotype: Found in a library prepared for alpha chains, this beta chain is an off-target read, and its abundance has little meaning. The genes are TRBV7-8 and TRBJ2-7; unclear D gene. Germline-derived CDR1 and CDR2 are SGHVS and FQNEAQ. CDR3 length: 13 residues. V was shortened by 2 bases and J by 0 bases, with 5 bases between the two germline ends. CDR3 nucleotides: TGTGCCAGCAGCTTACAGCTCTCCTACGAGCAGTACTTC. Its protein product is CASSLQLSYEQYF. Full variable domain (missing parts from reference TRBV7-8 and TRBJ2-7): GAGVSQSPRYKVAKRGQDVALRCDPISGHVSLFWYQQALGQGPEFLTYFQNEAQLDKSGLPSDRFFAERPEGSVSTLKIQRTQQEDSAVYLCASSLQLSYEQYFGPGTRLTVT.